This record looks at one T cell receptor (beta chain) sequence and its context. This specimen comes from a study of blood T cells in healthy people across ages. The study drew donors from healthy Caucasian individuals in Russia aged roughly 6 to 95. Total RNA amounts of at least 6 micrograms were extracted per sample. This CDR3 is 16 amino acids long. From germline, CDR1 is MNHEY and CDR2 SVGEGT. Next came a second PCR, run for about 6 to 12 cycles, which used a sample-barcoded 5' primer along with a J-beta primer mix. One entry per CDR3 protein, called by TCRdb with MiXCR from the 5' RACE reads. The sample has 700,000 to 950,000 distinct CDR3 sequences; more than 40% are singletons.

This TCR was recovered from a woman aged 55-69 years in good health. Sequencing was performed on blood. The gene calls are TRBV6-2 or TRBV6-3 and TRBJ2-7; 11 bases align to TRBD2. The J call may be faulty, since TRBJ2-5 better matches the DNA end. CDR3 in amino acids: CASSYGTSGGLGTQYF. CDR3 DNA sequence: TGTGCCAGCAGTTACGGAACTAGCGGGGGCTTAGGGACCCAGTACTTC.